Listed here is a single T cell receptor beta chain. Its matching antigen is unknown. The CDR3 consists of 15 residues. The V gene's germline CDR1 is SQVTM and CDR2 ANQGSEA. Trimming at V came to 7 bases and at J to 3 bases, leaving 12 bases not matched to a gene. The source of the sample is a study of T cells in Graves' hyperthyroidism and ophthalmopathy. Findings and caveats of the study: Most clonotypes expanded in thyroid above 0.001 were likewise present in blood. In simple terms, a model built on 13 V-J features told ophthalmopathy apart from stable hyperthyroidism.

The CDR3 regions of TCR beta were amplified from RNA transcripts. In the first-round RT-PCR of the TCR CDR3, the HTBI primer set was used. TCRdb processed the multiplex PCR reads anew with MiXCR; each CDR3 protein has one entry. The sample lists roughly 500,000 distinct CDR3 sequences; over 35% were seen once. Patients were excluded because of uncontrolled infection, other autoimmune disease, pregnancy or lactation. In making diagnoses, clinical symptoms, serum thyroxine and TRAb, thyroid ultrasound and orbital computed tomography were all used. This receptor was taken from an adult woman with Graves' disease, either hyperthyroidism or ophthalmopathy (not recorded which). Sequencing was carried out using peripheral blood or thyroid tissue (not recorded which). J is TRBJ2-5 and V is TRBV29-1, with 9 positions matching TRBD1. This CDR3 reads CSDLRTGAVKETQYF. The CDR3 nucleotides are TGCAGCGACCTGAGGACAGGGGCAGTAAAAGAGACCCAGTACTTC.